The 6 T cell receptor beta chains in this list originate from one sample, sequenced in a study of shared T cell receptors in the human thymus. Profiling relied on immunoSEQ multiplex PCR, and the TCRdb table lists in-frame clones only, not all of them. The table includes 650,000 to 950,000 clones, approximately 85% detected once. The same data also contributed to another study, on human thymus T cells.

The sample consisted of thymocytes. These receptors originate from a girl under three years old with a congenital heart defect.

This chain joins TRBV6-5 and TRBJ2-3; 10 nucleotides agree with TRBD1. The V segment lost 6 bases and the J segment 5 bases; nucleotides outside the gene matches: 5. The V gene's germline CDR1 is MNHEY and CDR2 SVGAGI. The CDR3 runs 14 residues. This CDR3 reads CASSLGQGGDTQYF. In DNA, the CDR3 is TGTGCCAGCAGCCTCGGACAGGGGGGAGATACGCAGTATTTT.

This rearrangement joins TRBV4-3 to TRBJ2-5, with 8 positions matching TRBD2. J gave up 0 bases and V 4 bases, and 16 bases lay outside the gene matches. Looked up from germline, CDR1 is LGHNA and CDR2 is YSLEER. The CDR3 is 19 amino acids. Here the CDR3 reads CASSLRDIRTSRDQETQYF. The CDR3 nucleotides are TGCGCCAGCAGCCTCCGGGATATTAGGACTAGCCGCGACCAAGAGACCCAGTACTTC.

CDR3 bases: TGTGCCAGCAGCGTAGCTGCGACAGGTGGACCGGGCGAGCAGTACTTC. It translates to CASSVAATGGPGEQYF. This chain joins TRBV9 and TRBJ2-7; the D gene is possibly TRBD1 (6 bases). This CDR3 has 16 amino acids. Germline loops: CDR1 SGDLS, CDR2 YYNGEE. The V end lost 0 bases, the J end lost 6 bases, and 19 bases lay between the germline ends. Full variable domain (outside the CDR3, taken from reference TRBV9 and TRBJ2-7): DSGVTQTPKHLITATGQRVTLRCSPRSGDLSVYWYQQSLDQGLQFLIQYYNGEERAKGNILERFSAQQFPDLHSELNLSSLELGDSALYFCASSVAATGGPGEQYFGPGTRLTVT.

The chain links TRBV7-3 to TRBJ2-3; TRBD1 matches 7 bases. The ends lost 3 bases at V and 9 bases at J; junction bases unmatched: 15. Per the germline V gene, CDR1 is SGHTA and CDR2 is FQGTGA. The CDR3 is made up of 16 amino acids. CDR3 residues: CASSFEDRNSKGTQYF. The CDR3 region has the DNA TGTGCCAGCAGCTTCGAGGACAGGAACTCTAAAGGAACGCAGTATTTT.

The chain joins TRBV6-5 to TRBJ2-5; 8 bases fit TRBD1. Trimming removed 6 bases from V and 3 bases from J; junction bases left unmatched: 6. This CDR3 region has 14 residues. Germline V lookup: CDR1 MNHEY, CDR2 SVGAGI. The DNA of the CDR3 is TGTGCCAGCAGACCCGGGACAGGAGAAGAGACCCAGTACTTC. The encoded protein is CASRPGTGEETQYF.

CDR3 residues: CASSLPGSNYGYTF. The CDR3 DNA follows: TGTGCCAGCAGCTTGCCAGGCTCTAACTATGGCTACACCTTC. The rearrangement joins TRBV5-5 to TRBJ1-2; D is undetermined. The CDR3 runs 14 residues. Germline CDR1 reads SGHKS; CDR2 reads YYEKEE (reference sequence). Trimming cost V 1 base and J 0 bases, with 7 bases left between them.